This T cell receptor beta chain was documented in a study of cytomegalovirus exposure and HLA in healthy donors. Germline CDR1 SGDLS, CDR2 YYNGEE. CDR3 length: 14 amino acids. Between the trimmed V and J ends, which lost 3 bases and 1 base, there was a span of 9 bases. Points on this clone: Its antigen is still unknown.

General observations from the study: For presence/absence analyses, sequencing depth was assumed to be roughly uniform across donors. TCR beta sequences reportedly predicted the HLA-A and HLA-B alleles of most subjects accurately. Testing in vitro showed a few CMV-associated chains specific for CMV antigens. Most TCR sequences were uncommon, yet certain public TCRs appeared in many donors.

The PCR used 60 Vbeta and 13 Jbeta primers. The repertoire was sequenced with immunoSEQ multiplex PCR; TCRdb's copy has only in-frame clones and lacks some. The sample records around 150,000 clones, 75% to 90% being singletons. The rearrangement links TRBV9 to TRBJ2-3; TRBD1 might be the D (6 bases). Input material: PBMCs. The sequence came from a male donor in good health and CMV-seropositive. CDR3 nucleotide sequence: TGTGCCAGCAGCGAGGACAGAGGCACAGATACGCAGTATTTT. Protein: CASSEDRGTDTQYF.